Listed here are 15 T cell receptor beta chains from one sample, sequenced in a study of response to subunit inactivated influenza vaccine. MiXCR, applied by TCRdb to the RT-PCR reads, yields one record per CDR3 protein. The sample holds around 540,000 distinct CDR3 sequences; 10% to 15% are singletons and the top ten take 9.5% to 13%. The sample consisted of PBMCs from blood, taken on the day of vaccination. The receptors shown here come from a man in his fifties who received an inactivated influenza vaccine.

The J gene is TRBJ2-4, the V gene TRBV7-4; no definite D call. CDR1 SGHVT and CDR2 SQSDAQ come from the germline V gene. This CDR3 spans 16 amino acids. Trimming shortened V by 5 bases and J by 0 bases, and 14 bases separated the two germline ends. The CDR3, as DNA: TGTGCCAGCAGCCAATTTGGGCCGCTAGCCAAAAACATTCAGTACTTC. This encodes CASSQFGPLAKNIQYF.

This clonotype has just a few counts. The chain recombines TRBV5-1 with TRBJ2-7, with 7 bases lining up with TRBD1. Germline V gene sequence: CDR1 SGHRS, CDR2 YFSETQ. The CDR3 has 14 amino acids. V shed 4 bases and J 4 bases; nucleotides not matched to a gene: 8. CDR3 sequence reads: CASSLGTDKYEQYF. The CDR3 DNA sequence: TGCGCCAGCAGCCTCGGGACAGATAAGTACGAGCAGTACTTC. The complete variable domain, with remaining parts taken from reference TRBV5-1 and TRBJ2-7, reads KAGVTQTPRYLIKTRGQQVTLSCSPISGHRSVSWYQQTPGQGLQFLFEYFSETQRNKGNFPGRFSGRQFSNSRSEMNVSTLELGDSALYLCASSLGTDKYEQYFGPGTRLTVT.

The chain has TRBV6-5 and TRBJ2-5; D perhaps matches TRBD2 (7 bases). CDR3 length: 15 amino acids. Deletions cut 1 base from V and 3 bases from J, with 12 bases between. Germline lookup yields CDR1 MNHEY and CDR2 SVGAGI. CDR3 protein: CASSYLRGQEETQYF. CDR3 coding DNA: TGTGCCAGCAGTTACTTGCGGGGGCAGGAAGAGACCCAGTACTTC.

This clonotype was detected ten times or more. The chain recombines TRBV12-3 or TRBV12-4 with TRBJ2-7; no clear D gene. CDR3 length equals 13 residues. Trimming stripped 5 bases from V and 3 bases from J, with 11 bases between. The CDR3 coding sequence is TGTGCCAGCAGTGCAGACACTTACTACGAGCAGTACTTC. Protein product: CASSADTYYEQYF.

The chain is built from TRBV5-1 and TRBJ2-7, with D uncertain. The V end was cut by 0 bases, the J end by 7 bases, with 14 bases between. Germline CDR1 reads SGHRS; CDR2 reads YFSETQ. CDR3 length: 14 residues. CDR3 DNA: TGCGCCAGCAGCTTGGGGCAGCGACCTACTGAGCAGTACTTC. Amino acid sequence: CASSLGQRPTEQYF.

The J gene is TRBJ1-4, the V gene TRBV2; unclear D gene. This CDR3 has 16 amino acids. The V end was cut by 6 bases, the J end by 1 base, with 15 bases between. CDR1 is SNHLY, CDR2 FYNNEI, per germline. The CDR3 here is CASSEFGRITNEKLFF. DNA of the CDR3: TGTGCCAGCAGCGAATTCGGACGGATAACTAATGAAAAACTGTTTTTT. Full variable domain (rest looked up from reference TRBV2 and TRBJ1-4): EPEVTQTPSHQVTQMGQEVILRCVPISNHLYFYWYRQILGQKVEFLVSFYNNEISEKSEIFDDQFSVERPDGSNFTLKIRSTKLEDSAMYFCASSEFGRITNEKLFFGSGTQLSVL.

The chain links TRBV6-2 or TRBV6-3 to TRBJ2-7; 8 bases are a match to TRBD2. CDR3 size: 16 residues. The germline V gene encodes CDR1 MNHEY and CDR2 SVGEGT. The J segment lost 3 bases and the V segment lost 4 bases, leaving 11 bases of the junction unmatched. This CDR3 is CASSLYGIAGNYEQYF. CDR3 DNA: TGTGCCAGCAGTTTGTACGGCATAGCGGGGAACTACGAGCAGTACTTC.

In this sample, this clonotype turned up a few times. CDR3 protein: CASSSQRGFTDTQYF. Written as DNA, the CDR3 is TGTGCCAGCAGTTCGCAAAGGGGGTTCACAGATACGCAGTATTTT. The V and J genes are TRBV7-9 and TRBJ2-3; D is perhaps TRBD1 (6 bases). Germline V gives CDR1 SEHNR, CDR2 FQNEAQ (reference sequence). This CDR3 contains 15 residues. V was shortened by 6 bases and J by 2 bases, with 15 bases between the two germline ends.

This clonotype was recorded at least ten times. This sequence joins TRBV7-9 and TRBJ2-1; the D is unclear. This CDR3 has 15 residues. Germline V gene sequence: CDR1 SEHNR, CDR2 FQNEAQ (reference sequence). V lost 5 bases and J lost 0, with 11 bases in between. The CDR3 DNA is TGTGCCAGCAGCCGGCTAATGGACTCCTACAATGAGCAGTTCTTC. Its protein product is CASSRLMDSYNEQFF.

This clonotype was observed at least ten times. J is TRBJ1-2 and V is TRBV6-1, with a weak D call TRBD1 (6 bases). Germline V gene lookup returns CDR1 MNHNS and CDR2 SASEGT. V lost 7 bases, J lost 3 bases, and 15 bases lay in between. This CDR3 has 14 residues. The CDR3 sequence is CASIQAGGYYGYTF. The CDR3 DNA reads TGTGCCAGCATCCAGGCGGGGGGCTACTATGGCTACACCTTC.

The chain has TRBV5-1 and TRBJ2-1; no clear D gene. V was shortened by 0 bases and J by 2 bases, with 6 bases between the two germline ends. This CDR3 is built from 14 residues. Germline lookup yields CDR1 SGHRS and CDR2 YFSETQ. The CDR3 nucleotides are TGCGCCAGCAGCTTGGGAAGTACCTACAATGAGCAGTTCTTC. It yields the protein CASSLGSTYNEQFF.

This clonotype has a handful of counts. This chain joins TRBV6-2 or TRBV6-3 and TRBJ2-2; 7 bases are shared with TRBD1. Germline V gives CDR1 MNHEY, CDR2 SVGEGT. V shed 6 bases, J shed 4 bases, and the junction held 5 bases outside the gene matches. The CDR3 sequence is 14 residues long. CDR3 DNA sequence: TGTGCCAGCAGAACGGGACAGATCACCGGGGAGCTGTTTTTT. Translating gives CASRTGQITGELFF.

The CDR3 bases are TGTGCCAGCAGCCAATTGGTGCGGGCCACGAACACCGGGGAGCTGTTTTTT. Protein product: CASSQLVRATNTGELFF. The V and J genes are TRBV3-1 and TRBJ2-2; weak D call: TRBD2 (5 bases). This CDR3 has 17 residues. V lost 2 bases and J 0 bases, leaving 13 bases between the germline ends. Germline V gene data show CDR1 as LGHDT and CDR2 as YNNKEL (reference sequence). Drawing the rest from reference TRBV3-1 and TRBJ2-2, the complete variable domain is DTAVSQTPKYLVTQMGNDKSIKCEQNLGHDTMYWYKQDSKKFLKIMFSYNNKELIINETVPNRFSPKSPDKAHLNLHINSLELGDSAVYFCASSQLVRATNTGELFFGEGSRLTVL.

This clonotype was counted between two and nine times. The junction and the germline gene differ at one end; a read error may be behind it. This rearrangement joins TRBV7-7 to TRBJ2-5; 9 nucleotides agree with TRBD1. The CDR3 sequence is 17 residues long. From germline, CDR1 is SSHAT and CDR2 FNYEAQ (reference sequence). In nucleotides, the CDR3 is TGTGCTAGCAGCGAAACCTCACAGGGGGCGTCAGTAGAGACCCAGTACTTC. Its protein is CASSETSQGASVETQYF.

This clonotype occurred many times. The J gene is TRBJ2-3, the V gene TRBV12-3 or TRBV12-4; D is uncertain. The length of the CDR3 is 14 residues. V was shortened by 6 bases and J by 4 bases, with 14 bases between the two germline ends. The CDR3 bases are TGTGCCAGCAGGCGGCGACTCGGGTCAGATACGCAGTATTTT. Translated: CASRRRLGSDTQYF.